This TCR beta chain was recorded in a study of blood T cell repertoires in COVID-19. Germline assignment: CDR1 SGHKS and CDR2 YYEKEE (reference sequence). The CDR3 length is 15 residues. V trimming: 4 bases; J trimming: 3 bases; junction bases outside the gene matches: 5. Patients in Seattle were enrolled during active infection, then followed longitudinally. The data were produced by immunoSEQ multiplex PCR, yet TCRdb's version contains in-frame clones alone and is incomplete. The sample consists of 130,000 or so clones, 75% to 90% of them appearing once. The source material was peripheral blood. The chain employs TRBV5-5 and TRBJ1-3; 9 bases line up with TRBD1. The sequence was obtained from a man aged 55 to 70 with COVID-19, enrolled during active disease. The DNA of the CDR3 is TGTGCCAGCAGCCTCAACAGGGGGCTTGGAAACACCATATATTTT. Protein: CASSLNRGLGNTIYF.